Listed below are T cell receptor beta chains from one sample, sequenced in a study of cytotoxic CD8 clonotypes in ibrutinib-treated CLL. Assay used: immunoSEQ multiplex PCR; TCRdb lists only in-frame clones, some missing. The sample yields approximately 300,000 clones, about 77% seen once. The input for sequencing was PBMCs, taken before ibrutinib treatment. The origin of the receptors is a human donor with chronic lymphocytic leukemia. Each CDR3 is given with its conserved first and last residue. The D gene is left open where the match is weak. For some rows the clone size is stated as once, few or many, or as a class when expanded; others skip it.

TRBJ2-1	TRBD2	-	TRBV15	TGTGCCACCAGCAGAGTTCTAGCGGGAATCCAGTTCTTC	CATSRVLAGIQFF
TRBJ2-1	TRBD2	-	TRBV9	TGTGCCAGCAGCGATAGCGGGAATTACTACAATGAGCAGTTCTTC	CASSDSGNYYNEQFF
TRBJ2-7	TRBD1	few	TRBV30	TGTGCCTGGACCACAGGGGGCGAGCAGTACTTC	CAWTTGGEQYF
TRBJ2-4	TRBD1	once	TRBV13	TGTGCCAGCAGCCTACAGGGGTTAGACATTCAGTACTTC	CASSLQGLDIQYF
TRBJ2-7	-	-	TRBV11-2	TGTGCCAGCAGCATCGACAGGTCATCCTACGAGCAGTACTTC	CASSIDRSSYEQYF
TRBJ2-3	-	-	TRBV5-1	TGCGCCAGCAGCTTTATAGCGGCAGATACGCAGTATTTT	CASSFIAADTQYF
TRBJ2-5	-	-	TRBV27	TGTGCCAGCAGTTTATTAGGGGTAGCGGAAGTTCAAGAGACCCAGTACTTC	CASSLLGVAEVQETQYF
TRBJ2-5	TRBD2	-	TRBV11-2	TGTGCCAGCAGCTACGGACTAGCGGGAGTATGGGAGACCCAGTACTTC	CASSYGLAGVWETQYF
TRBJ1-5	TRBD1	-	TRBV5-6	TGTGCCAGCAGCTTGACAGGGGTTAGGGGTCAGCCCCAGCATTTT	CASSLTGVRGQPQHF
TRBJ2-5	-	-	TRBV5-1	TGCGCCAGCAGCTTGTTAGCGGAGCGTCAAGAGACCCAGTACTTC	CASSLLAERQETQYF
TRBJ1-2	-	-	TRBV15	TGTGCCACCAGCCCAATCGGTCGAGGTTTTGACTATGGCTACACCTTC	CATSPIGRGFDYGYTF
TRBJ1-4	-	-	TRBV29-1	TGCAGCGTTGAAGAATCAGGGTATAATGAAAAACTGTTTTTT	CSVEESGYNEKLFF
TRBJ2-5	TRBD1	-	TRBV7-8	TGTGCCAGCAGCTTGGGGTCCGGGACAGGACAAGAGACCCAGTACTTC	CASSLGSGTGQETQYF
TRBJ2-5	TRBD2	-	TRBV18	TGTGCCAGCTCACCACCTAGCGGGAGAGAGACCCAGTACTTC	CASSPPSGRETQYF
TRBJ1-1	-	-	TRBV6-1	TGTGCCAGCAGTGAACTGGCGGGGGACACTGAAGCTTTCTTT	CASSELAGDTEAFF
TRBJ2-3	-	-	TRBV7-2	TGTGCCAGCAGCTTAAGTACAGATACGCAGTATTTT	CASSLSTDTQYF
TRBJ2-2	TRBD2	-	TRBV9	TGTGCCAGCAGCGTAGAAGGGACTAGCGGGAGGCACACCGGGGAGCTGTTTTTT	CASSVEGTSGRHTGELFF
TRBJ2-4	TRBD1	-	TRBV9	TGTGCCAGCAGCGACGACAGGGGAGGTAAAAACATTCAGTACTTC	CASSDDRGGKNIQYF
TRBJ2-1	-	few	TRBV5-4	TGTGCCAGCAGCTTGATTTCCAGGAATGAGCAGTTCTTC	CASSLISRNEQFF
TRBJ2-5	-	-	TRBV5-1	TGCGCCAGCAGCTTTAGCGGCCTCCAAGAGACCCAGTACTTC	CASSFSGLQETQYF
TRBJ2-1	TRBD2	once	TRBV28	TGTGCCAGCAGGGAGACTAGCGGGAGGGCCAGGGATGAGCAGTTCTTC	CASRETSGRARDEQFF
TRBJ2-3	TRBD1	-	TRBV11-1	TGTGCCAGCCGCAACAGGGGGCGTTCTACAGATACGCAGTATTTT	CASRNRGRSTDTQYF
TRBJ2-2	TRBD1	-	TRBV5-4	TGTGCCAGCAGCTTTGCAGGGGGCATCGGGGAGCTGTTTTTT	CASSFAGGIGELFF
TRBJ2-1	-	-	TRBV11-2	TGTGCCAGCAGCGTGACCCCAGAGGGGAATGAGCAGTTCTTC	CASSVTPEGNEQFF
TRBJ2-5	-	-	TRBV15	TGTGCCACCAGCAGAGGGGGCAGAACGGAGACCCAGTACTTC	CATSRGGRTETQYF
TRBJ2-2	-	once	TRBV5-6	TGTGCCAGCAGCTTGTTTCCGGGGGCGGTCGGGGAGCTGTTTTTT	CASSLFPGAVGELFF
TRBJ2-2	-	-	TRBV18	TGTGCCAGCTCACCACCGGGACGGGGCACCGGGGAGCTGTTTTTT	CASSPPGRGTGELFF
TRBJ1-2	-	-	TRBV7-2	TGTGCCAGCAGCTCAGGACAGCTCTATGGCTACACCTTC	CASSSGQLYGYTF
TRBJ1-3	-	-	TRBV9	TGTGCCAGCAGAAGCGGAAACACCATATATTTT	CASRSGNTIYF
TRBJ2-1	-	-	TRBV5-1	TGCGCCAGCAGCTTGCTCGGTAGGGAGAATGAGCAGTTCTTC	CASSLLGRENEQFF
TRBJ1-2	-	-	TRBV6-5	TGTGCCAGCCCCTCGCCTGTGGGGATCTATGGCTACACCTTC	CASPSPVGIYGYTF
TRBJ2-1	TRBD2	few	TRBV19	TGTGCCAGTAGTACGGGACTAGCGGGAGGGAATGAGCAGTTCTTC	CASSTGLAGGNEQFF
TRBJ2-5	-	-	TRBV10-3	TGTGCCATCAGTGAAGGAACAGGGCCCATAGGGACCCAGTACTTC	CAISEGTGPIGTQYF
TRBJ1-2	-	-	TRBV6-5	TGTGCCAGTCAAAAGGTTCTGGGGCGAGTCTATGGCTACACCTTC	CASQKVLGRVYGYTF
TRBJ2-3	TRBD1	few	TRBV5-1	TGCGCCAGCAGCTTGGGACAGGGTGGAGATACGCAGTATTTT	CASSLGQGGDTQYF
TRBJ2-1	TRBD2	-	TRBV12-5	TGTGCTAGTGGTTTGGGAACCCCTAGCGGGAGGGGGTATCACAATGAGCAGTTCTTC	CASGLGTPSGRGYHNEQFF
TRBJ2-4	-	-	TRBV4-3	TGCGCCAGCAGCCAAGGGCCGGGATACAAAAACATTCAGTACTTC	CASSQGPGYKNIQYF
TRBJ2-3	TRBD1	-	TRBV5-6	TGTGCCAGCAGCTTGACAGGGGTAACCACAGATACGCAGTATTTT	CASSLTGVTTDTQYF
TRBJ2-5	-	once	TRBV19	TGTGCCAGTAGTCGAGGGGAGACCCAGTACTTC	CASSRGETQYF
TRBJ2-5	-	-	TRBV19	TGTGCCAGTAGTATACAGATAGCGGTCAGTCAAGAGACCCAGTACTTC	CASSIQIAVSQETQYF
TRBJ1-2	-	-	TRBV27	TGTGCCAGCAGTTCCTTAACAGGGAGGCCTGGCTACACCTTC	CASSSLTGRPGYTF
TRBJ2-7	-	-	TRBV10-1	TGCGCCAGCAGTGAGTCTGAACCGGCGGACTGCTACGAGCAGTACTTC	CASSESEPADCYEQYF
TRBJ2-1	-	-	TRBV4-1	TGCGCCAGCAGCCACCCCGGCCCCTACTCTGAGCAGTTCTTC	CASSHPGPYSEQFF
TRBJ2-5	-	few	TRBV7-9	TGTGCCAGCAGTCCTACCGGAGGAGGAGAGACCCAGTACTTC	CASSPTGGGETQYF
TRBJ1-4	-	-	TRBV6-5	TGTGCCAGCAGCCGCATGGGGGGAACTAATGAAAAACTGTTTTTT	CASSRMGGTNEKLFF
TRBJ2-7	TRBD2	-	TRBV5-4	TGTGCCAGCAGTTCCGGGACTAGCGGCTACGAGCAGTACTTC	CASSSGTSGYEQYF
TRBJ1-3	-	-	TRBV30	TGTGCCTGGAGACCCTTCACAGGGAGTTTCGACTCTGGAAACACCATATATTTT	CAWRPFTGSFDSGNTIYF
TRBJ2-6	-	-	TRBV29-1	TGCAGCGTTGAAGATTGGGCAGCCGACCCCCCTGGGGCCAACGTCCTGACTTTC	CSVEDWAADPPGANVLTF
TRBJ2-5	-	-	TRBV15	TGTGCCACCAGCAGCTCTCGGGGAGACAGAGAGACCCAGTACTTC	CATSSSRGDRETQYF
TRBJ2-7	-	once	TRBV10-3	TGTGCCACGCGGGTCTCCTACGAGCAGTACTTC	CATRVSYEQYF
TRBJ1-4	TRBD1	few	TRBV4-3	TGCGCCAGCAGCGAACACAGGGGGCGTTATGAAAAACTGTTTTTT	CASSEHRGRYEKLFF
TRBJ1-2	TRBD1	-	TRBV27	TGTGCCAGCAGGTCGACAGGGGTGGGTAACTATGGCTACACCTTC	CASRSTGVGNYGYTF
TRBJ1-3	-	-	TRBV19	TGTGCCAGTAGTATAAAGGTTTCTGGAAACACCATATATTTT	CASSIKVSGNTIYF
TRBJ2-3	TRBD2	-	TRBV15	TGTGCCACCAGCAGAGATGGGAGGGGCACAGATACGCAGTATTTT	CATSRDGRGTDTQYF
TRBJ2-1	TRBD1	few	TRBV30	TGTGCCTGGACCTTGGACAGGGGTGAGCAGTTCTTC	CAWTLDRGEQFF